Sequencing of this T cell receptor beta chain was carried out in a study of T cells after yellow fever vaccination. In the study overall: SMART-Seq v4 Ultra Low Input prepared libraries from low-cell fractions.

This clonotype was found many times. TCRdb re-called the 5' RACE reads through MiXCR, storing one row per CDR3 protein. The sample records 25,000 to 30,000 distinct CDR3 sequences, 4.5% being singletons. The CDR3 has 16 amino acids. In germline, CDR1 is MNHEY, CDR2 SVGEGT. V shed 2 bases and J shed 2 bases, with 16 bases lying between them. Notes on the study in general: Across the CD4 and CD8 compartments, a small share of clonotypes was present in both.

The source was PBMCs, either bulk or a sorted T-cell subset (CD4+, CD8+, memory, or dextramer-sorted; not recorded which), collected on the day of the yellow fever booster vaccination. The TCR originated in a man aged 18 to 35 who received the YFV17D yellow fever vaccine. The chain uses TRBV6-2 or TRBV6-3 and TRBJ2-7; D possibly corresponds to TRBD2 (5 bases). In DNA, the CDR3 is TGTGCCAGCAGTTACCCGGGTGTCGGGGTCCCCTACGAGCAGTACGTC. Protein sequence: CASSYPGVGVPYEQYV.